What follows are 4 T cell receptor beta chains derived from one specimen sequenced in a study of regulatory T cells in long-lasting Graves disease. CDR3 regions were amplified by Arm-PCR using iRepertoire HTBI primers to build TCR beta libraries. TCRdb re-called the multiplex PCR reads through MiXCR, storing one row per CDR3 protein. The sample lists fewer than 500,000 distinct CDR3 sequences, roughly 15% occurring once. The time point here: newly diagnosed GD, antithyroid drugs for less than 3 months. Construction of the TCR library relied on RNA isolated from PBMCs. The sample was also reused in another study, on T cells in Graves' hyperthyroidism and ophthalmopathy.

This sample comprised peripheral blood mononuclear cells (PBMCs), obtained at new diagnosis, from a patient treated with antithyroid drugs. Every receptor here comes from a middle-aged man with Graves disease.

The V call is TRBV6-2 or TRBV6-3, the J call TRBJ2-1, with 7 positions matching TRBD2. Germline V lookup: CDR1 MNHEY, CDR2 SVGEGT. The CDR3 is 17 residues long. The V segment lost 2 bases and the J segment 0 bases; nucleotides outside the gene matches: 7. CDR3 protein: CASSYGGSRISYNEQFF. The CDR3 DNA sequence: TGTGCCAGCAGTTACGGCGGGAGCCGGATCTCCTACAATGAGCAGTTCTTC.

This clonotype came up many times. This rearrangement joins TRBV7-9 to TRBJ2-3; maybe TRBD2 (5 bases). This CDR3 comprises 14 residues. V shed 1 base and J shed 1 base, with 6 bases lying between them. Germline V gene lookup returns CDR1 SEHNR and CDR2 FQNEAQ (reference sequence). This CDR3 is CASSLGAGTDTQYF. CDR3 sequence (DNA): TGTGCCAGCAGCTTAGGAGCGGGCACAGATACGCAGTATTTT. The entire variable domain, with the rest obtained from reference TRBV7-9 and TRBJ2-3, is as follows: DTGVSQNPRHKITKRGQNVTFRCDPISEHNRLYWYRQTLGQGPEFLTYFQNEAQLEKSRLLSDRFSAERPKGSFSTLEIQRTEQGDSAMYLCASSLGAGTDTQYFGPGTRLTVL.

This clonotype was found many times. The chain recombines TRBV7-3 with TRBJ2-1, with 8 bases fitting TRBD2. The CDR3 spans 15 residues. Germline loops: CDR1 SGHTA, CDR2 FQGTGA. J was trimmed by 7 bases and V by 3 bases; bases with no gene match: 8. The CDR3 is CASSFGAGASNEQFF. CDR3 bases: TGTGCCAGCAGCTTCGGAGCGGGAGCGTCAAATGAGCAGTTCTTC.

This clonotype was counted only a few times. The V gene is TRBV6-2 or TRBV6-3, the J gene TRBJ1-2; 7 bases fit TRBD1. J was trimmed by 0 bases and V by 0 bases; bases with no gene match: 4. Germline V gene lookup returns CDR1 MNHEY and CDR2 SVGEGT. The CDR3 totals 16 residues. CDR3 coding DNA: TGTGCCAGCAGTTACTCTCCCCAGGGGGCTAACTATGGCTACACCTTC. Amino acids: CASSYSPQGANYGYTF.